The 28 T cell receptor beta chains given below trace back to one sample, sequenced in a study of OX40 agonist ivuxolimab in advanced cancers. Method: immunoSEQ multiplex PCR; TCRdb's copy keeps in-frame clones and lacks some. The data hold about 80,000 clones, with over 80% observed a single time. The sample here was CD4+ or CD8+ T cells sorted from blood, taken in a trial of the OX40 agonist ivuxolimab. These receptors came from an adult with an advanced solid tumor such as melanoma, head and neck, liver or kidney cancer.

This sequence joins TRBV7-8 and TRBJ1-5; 7 bases are a match to TRBD1. The CDR3 extends over 15 amino acids. From germline, CDR1 is SGHVS and CDR2 FQNEAQ. The V gene end was trimmed by 4 bases and the J gene end by 3 bases; junction bases not matched to a gene: 6. The CDR3 DNA is TGTGCCAGCAGCTACATTACAGGGGACAATCAGCCCCAGCATTTT. Its translation is CASSYITGDNQPQHF.

This clone was observed once. J is TRBJ2-1 and V is TRBV10-3; 10 bases are a match to TRBD2. This CDR3 is built from 15 residues. Germline V gene lookup returns CDR1 ENHRY and CDR2 SYGVKD. The junction had 3 bases not matched to a gene; V was cut back by 3 bases and J by 4 bases. CDR3 protein: CAISEASGGYNEQFF. Written as DNA, the CDR3 is TGTGCCATCAGTGAAGCTAGCGGGGGATACAATGAGCAGTTCTTC.

A few counts support this clone. The V gene is TRBV10-1, the J gene TRBJ2-3; 8 positions match TRBD1. The CDR3 is 16 amino acids. With V trimmed by 7 bases and J by 2 bases, 11 bases remained unmatched. From germline, CDR1 is WNHNN and CDR2 SYGVQD (reference sequence). The CDR3 loop is CASTGQGVPHTDTQYF. CDR3 sequence (DNA): TGCGCCAGCACCGGACAGGGTGTACCCCACACAGATACGCAGTATTTT.

This clone was counted a single time. The chain combines TRBV4-3 with TRBJ1-1; 7 positions agree with TRBD1. V was clipped by 3 bases and J by 1 base; unmatched bases: 14. Germline CDR1 is LGHNA and CDR2 is YSLEER. This CDR3 region has 18 residues. In DNA, the CDR3 is TGCGCCAGCAGCCAGGAACTGGGGGCGACAGGGAGGAACACTGAAGCTTTCTTT. This translates into CASSQELGATGRNTEAFF.

This clone was picked up a small number of times. The genes are TRBV30 and TRBJ2-2, with D unclear. Germline V gene sequence: CDR1 GTSNPN, CDR2 SVGIG (reference sequence). CDR3 size: 12 residues. The germline V and J ends were trimmed by 1 base and 3 bases, with 3 bases remaining between them. The CDR3 spells CAWSAYTGELFF. In DNA, the CDR3 is TGTGCCTGGAGTGCATACACCGGGGAGCTGTTTTTT.

Comments on this clone: One junction end disagrees with the germline gene, perhaps due to a read error. This rearrangement joins TRBV6-1 to TRBJ2-7; TRBD2 matches 8 bases. This CDR3 is built from 16 residues. Per the germline V gene, CDR1 is MNHNS and CDR2 is SASEGT. The CDR3 loop is CASSEAGSTSGRLPLF. DNA for the CDR3: TGTGCCAGCAGTGAAGCGGGAAGTACTAGCGGCAGGCTTCCATTATTC.

The chain carries TRBV27 and TRBJ1-5; TRBD1 might be the D (5 bases). Germline V gives CDR1 MNHEY, CDR2 SMNVEV (reference sequence). Trimming stripped 2 bases from V and 8 bases from J, with 13 bases between. The CDR3 is 14 residues long. The DNA for the CDR3 is TGTGCCAGCAGTTTAATTCAGGGTCTCAAGCCCCAGCATTTT. Residues: CASSLIQGLKPQHF.

The chain carries TRBV6-1 and TRBJ2-7, with TRBD2 identical over 7 bases. Germline lookup yields CDR1 MNHNS and CDR2 SASEGT. Losses at the gene ends were 7 bases for V and 4 bases for J; bases not matched to a gene: 13. The CDR3 is made up of 15 amino acids. In DNA, the CDR3 is TGTGCCAGCACCCATAGTGGGCGGGAGAAGTACGAGCAGTACTTC. Amino acids: CASTHSGREKYEQYF.

This chain links TRBV5-3 with TRBJ2-7; TRBD1 agrees at 9 bases. TRBV5-3 carries the ORF label, with uncertain function. The trim removed 8 bases at V and 3 bases at J, leaving 6 bases unmatched. The CDR3 spans 13 residues. CDR3 sequence reads: CASSRTGVYEQYF. The CDR3 DNA reads as TGTGCCAGCAGCCGGACAGGGGTCTACGAGCAGTACTTC.

The CDR3 bases are TGTGCCAGCAGTTACTCCACACTGAACACTGAAGCTTTCTTT. Its translation is CASSYSTLNTEAFF. The rearrangement links TRBV6-5 to TRBJ1-1; no reliable D call. Trimming removed 0 bases from V and 0 bases from J, with 5 bases in between. From germline, CDR1 is MNHEY and CDR2 SVGAGI. This CDR3 region has 14 residues.

This clone was counted a few times. V and J are TRBV28 and TRBJ2-1, with 7 bases aligning to TRBD1. This CDR3 has 13 residues. CDR1 and CDR2 (germline): MDHEN, SYDVKM. V dropped 5 bases and J dropped 4; count of bases not matched to a gene: 2. DNA for the CDR3: TGTGCCAGCAGTAGGGGACAGTACAATGAGCAGTTCTTC. Protein product: CASSRGQYNEQFF. Combining the CDR3 with reference TRBV28 and TRBJ2-1 gives the whole variable domain DVKVTQSSRYLVKRTGEKVFLECVQDMDHENMFWYRQDPGLGLRLIYFSYDVKMKEKGDIPEGYSVSREKKERFSLILESASTNQTSMYLCASSRGQYNEQFFGPGTRLTVL.

Only one count was recorded for this clone. V and J are TRBV30 and TRBJ2-1; D gene unclear. The length of the CDR3 is 16 residues. Trimming left V 0 bases short and J 2 bases short, with 14 bases between. Germline V gives CDR1 GTSNPN, CDR2 SVGIG (reference sequence). The CDR3 sequence: CAWSVSPPATYNEQFF. The CDR3 nucleotides read TGTGCCTGGAGTGTCTCCCCCCCAGCGACCTACAATGAGCAGTTCTTC.

Concerning this clone itself: An end of the junction does not agree with germline; a read error may underlie this. This chain uses TRBV19 with TRBJ2-1; weak D call: TRBD1 (5 bases). Germline CDR1 is LNHDA and CDR2 is SQIVND (reference sequence). This CDR3 is built from 13 residues. CDR3 sequence reads: CASRSLGADEQFF. CDR3 bases: TGTGCCAGTAGGAGTCTTGGGGCGGATGAACAGTTCTTC.

This sequence joins TRBV28 and TRBJ1-6; no clear D. Trimming left V 5 bases short and J 7 bases short, with 12 bases between. The germline V gene encodes CDR1 MDHEN and CDR2 SYDVKM. The CDR3 runs 14 residues. The CDR3: CASSGEGKNSPLHF. CDR3 DNA: TGTGCCAGCAGTGGGGAAGGGAAAAATTCACCCCTCCACTTT.

This rearrangement joins TRBV18 to TRBJ2-5, with D perhaps TRBD1 or TRBD2 (5 bases each). This CDR3 is 15 amino acids long. Trimming shortened V by 0 bases and J by 1 base, and 9 bases separated the two germline ends. Germline V gene lookup returns CDR1 KGHSH and CDR2 LQKENI. The CDR3 DNA reads as TGTGCCAGCTCACCACCGTCCGGGGCCCAAGAGACCCAGTACTTC. Encoded protein: CASSPPSGAQETQYF.

This chain joins TRBV25-1 and TRBJ1-1; no definite D call. The germline V gene encodes CDR1 MGHDK and CDR2 SYGVNS. V lost 6 bases and J 7 bases, leaving 18 bases between the germline ends. The CDR3 is 14 amino acids. The CDR3 spells CASSSNLDALEAFF. The CDR3 bases are TGTGCCAGCAGCTCGAATCTAGATGCTCTTGAAGCTTTCTTT.

This clone was seen only a few times. The rearrangement joins TRBV27 to TRBJ2-7; no clear D gene. This CDR3 contains 13 residues. Trimming shortened V by 7 bases and J by 5 bases, and 15 bases separated the two germline ends. The germline gives CDR1 MNHEY, CDR2 SMNVEV (reference sequence). CDR3 residues: CASTSQNQNEQYF. DNA of the CDR3: TGTGCCAGCACAAGCCAAAACCAGAACGAGCAGTACTTC.

The rearrangement links TRBV7-3 to TRBJ2-1, with 8 nucleotides matching TRBD1. Germline V gene lookup returns CDR1 SGHTA and CDR2 FQGTGA. V was pared by 6 bases and J by 6 bases, with 4 bases of the junction left unmatched. The CDR3 sequence is 13 residues long. The CDR3 DNA sequence: TGTGCCAGCAGTCGAACAGGGGGCAATGAGCAGTTCTTC. Protein product: CASSRTGGNEQFF.

The chain combines TRBV5-4 with TRBJ2-1; tentatively, D is TRBD2 (7 bases). The germline gives CDR1 SGHNT, CDR2 YYREEE (reference sequence). This CDR3 has 15 amino acids. Trimming took 4 bases from V and 4 from J, leaving 15 bases between them. CDR3 protein: CASSVPAGAYNEQFF. The DNA of the CDR3 is TGTGCCAGCAGCGTGCCCGCGGGGGCGTACAATGAGCAGTTCTTC.

The V and J genes are TRBV7-2 and TRBJ2-7; TRBD2 agrees at 15 bases. In germline, CDR1 is SGHTA, CDR2 FQGNSA. V trimming: 4 bases; J trimming: 2 bases; junction bases outside the gene matches: 3. The CDR3 runs 16 residues. CDR3 sequence: CASSSRTSGRAYEQYF. The CDR3 coding sequence is TGTGCCAGCAGCTCCAGGACTAGCGGGAGGGCCTACGAGCAGTACTTC.

The V and J genes are TRBV27 and TRBJ2-6, with D unclear. In germline, CDR1 is MNHEY, CDR2 SMNVEV (reference sequence). The CDR3 has 17 amino acids. V lost 4 bases, J lost 5 bases, and 18 bases lay in between. CDR3 amino acids: CASSCLLLQSRANVLTF. The CDR3 region has the DNA TGTGCCAGCAGTTGCCTCCTGCTACAAAGTCGGGCCAACGTCCTGACTTTC.

In nucleotides, the CDR3 is TGTGCCAGCAGCTTGGCTGGGGGTCAAGATACGCAGTATTTT. The encoded protein is CASSLAGGQDTQYF. The rearrangement links TRBV5-6 to TRBJ2-3; D may be TRBD1 or TRBD2 (5 bases each). This CDR3 is built from 14 residues. CDR1 and CDR2 (germline): SGHDT, YYEEEE. V lost 0 bases, J lost 5 bases, and 10 bases lay in between.

The chain employs TRBV5-1 and TRBJ1-3; 8 bases map to TRBD1. Losses at the gene ends were 4 bases for V and 3 bases for J; bases not matched to a gene: 3. Germline V gives CDR1 SGHRS, CDR2 YFSETQ. CDR3 length: 14 residues. The CDR3 here is CASSLGQGGNTIYF. The DNA of the CDR3 is TGCGCCAGCAGCCTAGGACAGGGTGGAAACACCATATATTTT.

This rearrangement joins TRBV19 to TRBJ2-5; 14 bases line up with TRBD2. V lost 5 bases and J lost 5; bases outside the gene matches: 7. Germline loops: CDR1 LNHDA, CDR2 SQIVND (reference sequence). The CDR3 totals 16 residues. As DNA, the CDR3 is TGTGCCAGTAGTCGTGGACTAGCGGGGGGATATGAGACCCAGTACTTC. Amino acids: CASSRGLAGGYETQYF. The complete variable domain, with remaining parts taken from reference TRBV19 and TRBJ2-5, reads DGGITQSPKYLFRKEGQNVTLSCEQNLNHDAMYWYRQDPGQGLRLIYYSQIVNDFQKGDIAEGYSVSREKKESFPLTVTSAQKNPTAFYLCASSRGLAGGYETQYFGPGTRLLVL.

V and J are TRBV9 and TRBJ2-1; D may be TRBD1 (6 bases). CDR3 length: 15 amino acids. Germline V gives CDR1 SGDLS, CDR2 YYNGEE. Trimming took off 3 bases at V and 4 bases at J, with 14 bases between the two ends. The DNA of the CDR3 is TGTGCCAGCAGCGCCACAGGGTCAGGGTACAATGAGCAGTTCTTC. It codes for CASSATGSGYNEQFF.

The gene calls are TRBV18 and TRBJ2-3; D is possibly TRBD2 (6 bases). Trimming removed 3 bases from V and 2 bases from J, with 12 bases in between. The germline gives CDR1 KGHSH, CDR2 LQKENI. This CDR3 has 15 amino acids. CDR3 DNA sequence: TGTGCCAGCTCACCCTCATGGGGGGACACAGATACGCAGTATTTT. Protein sequence: CASSPSWGDTDTQYF.

The chain links TRBV4-2 to TRBJ1-1; unclear D gene. This CDR3 is 14 amino acids long. Trimming cost V 3 bases and J 1 base, with 9 bases left between them. CDR1 LGHNA and CDR2 YNFKEQ come from the germline V gene. The CDR3 is CASSQQTANTEAFF. The CDR3 DNA reads TGTGCCAGCAGCCAGCAGACTGCGAACACTGAAGCTTTCTTT.

The chain joins TRBV28 to TRBJ2-7; 11 bases match TRBD1. The CDR3 contains 17 residues. V was clipped by 4 bases and J by 3 bases; unmatched bases: 11. Germline V lookup: CDR1 MDHEN, CDR2 SYDVKM. CDR3 nucleotides: TGTGCCAGCAGTTCCCCCCTTGGACAGGGGGCAATCTACGAGCAGTACTTC. Residues: CASSSPLGQGAIYEQYF.